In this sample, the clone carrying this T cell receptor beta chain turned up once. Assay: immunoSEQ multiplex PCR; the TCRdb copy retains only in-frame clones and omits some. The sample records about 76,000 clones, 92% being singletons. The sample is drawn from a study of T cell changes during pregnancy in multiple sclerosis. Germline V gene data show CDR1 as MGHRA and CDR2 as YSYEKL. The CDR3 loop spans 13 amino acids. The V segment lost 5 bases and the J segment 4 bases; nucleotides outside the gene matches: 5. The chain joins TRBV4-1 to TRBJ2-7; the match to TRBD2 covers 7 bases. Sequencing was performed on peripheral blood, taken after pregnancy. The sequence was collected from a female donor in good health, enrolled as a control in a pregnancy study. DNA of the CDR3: TGCGCCAGCAGCGACCCGGGGGGTTACGAGCAGTACTTC. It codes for CASSDPGGYEQYF.